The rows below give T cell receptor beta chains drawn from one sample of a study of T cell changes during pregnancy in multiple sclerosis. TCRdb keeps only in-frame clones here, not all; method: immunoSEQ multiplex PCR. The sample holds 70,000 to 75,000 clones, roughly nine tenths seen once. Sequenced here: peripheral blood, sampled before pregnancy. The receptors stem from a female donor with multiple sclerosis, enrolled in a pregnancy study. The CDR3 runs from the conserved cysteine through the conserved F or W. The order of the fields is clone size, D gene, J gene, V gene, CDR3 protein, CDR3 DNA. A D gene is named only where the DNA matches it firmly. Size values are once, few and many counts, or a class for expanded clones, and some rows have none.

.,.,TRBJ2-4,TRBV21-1,CASLRLAGLKNIQYF,TGTGCCAGCTTAAGACTAGCGGGTTTAAAAAACATTCAGTACTTC
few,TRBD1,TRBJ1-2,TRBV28,CASSSQGGVWYGYTF,TGTGCCAGCAGCTCCCAGGGGGGCGTGTGGTATGGCTACACCTTC
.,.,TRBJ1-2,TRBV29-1,CSVDGEGYTF,TGCAGCGTTGACGGGGAAGGCTACACCTTC
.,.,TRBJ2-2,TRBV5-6,CASSFMSDYTGELFF,TGTGCCAGCAGCTTCATGAGCGATTACACCGGGGAGCTGTTTTTT
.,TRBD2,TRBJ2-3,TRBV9,CASSEMPSGGTDTQYF,TGTGCCAGCAGCGAGATGCCTAGCGGGGGCACAGATACGCAGTATTTT
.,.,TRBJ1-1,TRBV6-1,CASSESWAGAFF,TGTGCCAGCAGTGAATCTTGGGCAGGGGCTTTCTTT
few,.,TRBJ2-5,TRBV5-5,CASSFRRGQETQYF,TGTGCCAGCAGCTTCCGGAGGGGTCAAGAGACCCAGTACTTC
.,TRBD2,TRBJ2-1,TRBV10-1,CASSQTAGTSSYNEQFF,TGCGCCAGCAGCCAAACCGCCGGGACTAGCTCCTACAATGAGCAGTTCTTC
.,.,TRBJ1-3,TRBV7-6,CASSLNAVSGNTIYF,TGTGCCAGCAGTCTTAATGCGGTCTCTGGAAACACCATATATTTT
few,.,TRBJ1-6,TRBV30,CAWSSATVGSPLHF,TGTGCCTGGAGTTCAGCGACTGTTGGTTCACCCCTCCACTTT
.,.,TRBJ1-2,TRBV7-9,CASSPGGPYGYTF,TGTGCCAGCAGCCCGGGAGGCCCCTATGGCTACACCTTC
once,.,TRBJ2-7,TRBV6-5,CASSYSPGSVDEQYF,TGTGCCAGCAGTTACTCGCCAGGGTCCGTTGACGAGCAGTACTTC
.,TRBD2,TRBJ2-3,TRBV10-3,CAIRPGLATDTQYF,TGTGCCATCAGACCGGGACTAGCAACAGATACGCAGTATTTT
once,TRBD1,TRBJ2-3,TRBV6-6,CASSKGTGFGTDTQYF,TGTGCCAGCAGTAAAGGGACAGGCTTTGGCACAGATACGCAGTATTTT
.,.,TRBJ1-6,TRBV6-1,CASSGRLTSTYNSPLHF,TGTGCCAGCAGTGGACGACTGACGTCCACCTATAATTCACCCCTCCACTTT
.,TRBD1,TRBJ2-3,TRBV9,CASGGTGKYF,TGTGCCAGCGGGGGGACAGGGAAGTATTTT
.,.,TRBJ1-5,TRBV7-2,CASSSRVSNQPQHF,TGTGCCAGCAGCTCCAGGGTGAGCAATCAGCCCCAGCATTTT
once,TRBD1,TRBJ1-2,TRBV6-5,CASRHRDRDGYTF,TGTGCCAGCAGGCACCGGGACAGGGATGGCTACACCTTC
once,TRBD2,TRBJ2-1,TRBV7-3,CASSLQGLAGGQDNEQFF,TGTGCCAGCAGCCTCCAGGGACTAGCGGGGGGCCAGGACAATGAGCAGTTCTTC
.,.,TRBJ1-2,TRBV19,CASSGRHFYGYTF,TGTGCCAGTAGTGGAAGACATTTCTATGGCTACACCTTC
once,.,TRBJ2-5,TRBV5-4,CASSLDDSKETQYF,TGTGCCAGCAGCTTGGATGACTCAAAAGAGACCCAGTACTTC
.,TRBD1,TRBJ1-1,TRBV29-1,CSVDQGASTEAFF,TGCAGCGTTGACCAGGGGGCTAGCACTGAAGCTTTCTTT
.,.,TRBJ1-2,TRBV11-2,CASSTGPPGNYGYTF,TGTGCCAGCAGCACCGGCCCCCCAGGCAACTATGGCTACACCTTC
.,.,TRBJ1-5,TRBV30,CAWSIGMSNQPQHF,TGTGCCTGGAGTATCGGTATGAGCAATCAGCCCCAGCATTTT
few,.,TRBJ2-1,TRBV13,CATQFRGSYNEQFF,TGTGCCACCCAATTCAGGGGCTCCTACAATGAGCAGTTCTTC
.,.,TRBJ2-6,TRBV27,CASSSVGTLQTSGANVLTF,TGTGCCAGCAGTTCTGTCGGGACACTTCAAACCTCTGGGGCCAACGTCCTGACTTTC
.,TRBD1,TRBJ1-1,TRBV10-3,CAISESRQGDTEAFF,TGTGCCATCAGTGAGTCTCGACAGGGGGACACTGAAGCTTTCTTT
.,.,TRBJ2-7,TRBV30,CAWNVAGLKKSYEQYF,TGTGCCTGGAATGTGGCAGGGTTGAAAAAGTCCTACGAGCAGTACTTC